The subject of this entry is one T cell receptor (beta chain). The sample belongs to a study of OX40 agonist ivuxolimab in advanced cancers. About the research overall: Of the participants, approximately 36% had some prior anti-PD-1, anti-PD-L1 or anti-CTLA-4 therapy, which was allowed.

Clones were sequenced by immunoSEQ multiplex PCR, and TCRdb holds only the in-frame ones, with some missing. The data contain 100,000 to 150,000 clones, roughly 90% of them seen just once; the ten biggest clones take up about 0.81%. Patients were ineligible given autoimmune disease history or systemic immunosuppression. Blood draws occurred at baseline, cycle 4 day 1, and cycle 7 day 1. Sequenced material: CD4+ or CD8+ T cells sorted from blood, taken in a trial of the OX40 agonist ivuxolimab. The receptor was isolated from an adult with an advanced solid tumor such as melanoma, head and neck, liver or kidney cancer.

The CDR3 DNA is TGTGCCAGCAGTTTGACAGGGGGAGAAGCCGGGGAGCTGTTTTTT. Translated: CASSLTGGEAGELFF. The chain carries TRBV6-5 and TRBJ2-2; TRBD1 matches at 9 bases. The CDR3 contains 15 residues. In germline, CDR1 is MNHEY, CDR2 SVGAGI. The V gene end was trimmed by 4 bases and the J gene end by 6 bases; junction bases not matched to a gene: 6.